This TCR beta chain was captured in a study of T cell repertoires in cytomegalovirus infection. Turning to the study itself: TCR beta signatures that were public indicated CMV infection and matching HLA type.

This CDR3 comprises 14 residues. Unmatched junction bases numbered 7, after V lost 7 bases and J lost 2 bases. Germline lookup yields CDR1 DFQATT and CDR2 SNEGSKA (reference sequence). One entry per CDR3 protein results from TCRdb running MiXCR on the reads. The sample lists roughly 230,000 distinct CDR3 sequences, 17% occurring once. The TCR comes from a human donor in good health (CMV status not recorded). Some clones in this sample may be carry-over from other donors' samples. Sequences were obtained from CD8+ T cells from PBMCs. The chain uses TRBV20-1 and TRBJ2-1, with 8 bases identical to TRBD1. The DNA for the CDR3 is TGCAGTGTCCAAAAGGACAGGGCCTACAATGAGCAGTTCTTC. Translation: CSVQKDRAYNEQFF.